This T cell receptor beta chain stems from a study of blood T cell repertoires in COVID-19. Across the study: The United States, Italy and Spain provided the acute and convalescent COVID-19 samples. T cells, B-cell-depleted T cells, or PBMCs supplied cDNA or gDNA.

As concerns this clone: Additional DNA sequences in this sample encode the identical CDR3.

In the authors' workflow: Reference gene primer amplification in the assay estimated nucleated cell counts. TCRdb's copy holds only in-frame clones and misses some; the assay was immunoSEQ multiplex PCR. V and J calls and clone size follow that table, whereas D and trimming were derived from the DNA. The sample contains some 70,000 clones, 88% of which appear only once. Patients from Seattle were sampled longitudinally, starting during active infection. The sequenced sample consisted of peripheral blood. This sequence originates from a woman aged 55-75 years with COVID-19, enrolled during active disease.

Here the CDR3 reads CASSSPGQGLYEQYF. Here the CDR3 DNA reads TGTGCCAGCAGCTCACCGGGACAGGGCCTCTACGAGCAGTACTTC. The V and J genes are TRBV5-4 and TRBJ2-7; 9 nucleotides align to TRBD1. The CDR3 is 15 residues long. Germline CDR1 is SGHNT and CDR2 is YYREEE (reference sequence). With 3 bases clipped from V and 3 bases from J, the junction kept 7 bases outside the gene matches.